The entry below describes one TCR beta chain. What it recognizes is unknown. This sample stems from a study of early T cells in non-severe SARS-CoV-2 infection. Study context: Sequencing used unsorted whole-blood bulk RNA, so chains lack pairing.

Attachment of unique molecular identifiers to individual cDNA molecules was performed. A single record per CDR3 protein comes from TCRdb applying MiXCR to the 5' RACE reads. The top ten hold about 4.5% of the sample, which has roughly 75,000 distinct CDR3 sequences, approximately 10% seen once. The study's findings and limits: Anti-spike CD8 responses were favored in VDJdb matching, and private and CD4 specificities were missed.

The CDR3 runs to 14 residues. V lost 5 bases, J lost 3 bases, and 8 bases lay in between. Germline CDR1 is MNHEY and CDR2 is SVGAGI. Material: whole blood. The sequence was collected from an adult who was a healthcare worker with PCR-confirmed SARS-CoV-2 infection or an uninfected control (not recorded which). J is TRBJ1-6 and V is TRBV6-5; D remains unclear. CDR3: CASSPLYYNSPLHF. The CDR3 DNA reads TGTGCCAGCAGTCCCCTCTACTATAATTCACCCCTCCACTTT.